This passage covers 12 T cell receptor beta chains from one sample sequenced in a study of cytomegalovirus exposure and HLA in healthy donors. PCR employed 60 Vbeta and 13 Jbeta primers. Data came from immunoSEQ multiplex PCR; TCRdb stores just in-frame clones and leaves some out. The sample consists of about 97,000 clones, 70% to 90% of them appearing once. The material sequenced was PBMCs. The receptors were gathered from a man aged 40-55 years in good health and CMV-seronegative.

This chain links TRBV10-2 with TRBJ2-1, with TRBD2 identical over 11 bases. Germline CDR1 is WSHSY and CDR2 is SAAADI. The CDR3 consists of 14 residues. J lost 4 bases, V lost 6 bases, and 2 bases had no gene match. This CDR3 is CASRTSGAYNEQFF. The CDR3 DNA is TGCGCCAGCAGGACTAGCGGGGCATACAATGAGCAGTTCTTC.

This chain joins TRBV7-3 and TRBJ2-5; 11 bases are a match to TRBD1. CDR1 and CDR2 (germline): SGHTA, FQGTGA. The CDR3 is 14 amino acids. The trim removed 2 bases at V and 9 bases at J, leaving 5 bases unmatched. CDR3 protein: CASSLGPGQGAQYF. DNA for the CDR3: TGTGCCAGCAGCTTAGGACCGGGACAGGGGGCCCAGTACTTC.

The rearrangement joins TRBV5-1 to TRBJ2-3; TRBD2 matches at 10 bases. CDR3 size: 16 residues. CDR1 is SGHRS, CDR2 YFSETQ, per germline. The ends lost 3 bases at V and 2 bases at J; junction bases unmatched: 6. CDR3 sequence: CASSWGAGGTTDTQYF. CDR3 nucleotides: TGCGCCAGCAGCTGGGGAGCGGGGGGGACCACAGATACGCAGTATTTT.

This chain joins TRBV29-1 and TRBJ2-7; the D gene is possibly TRBD2 (5 bases). Germline V gene lookup returns CDR1 SQVTM and CDR2 ANQGSEA. V lost 6 bases and J 3 bases, leaving 21 bases between the germline ends. The CDR3 covers 15 residues. The CDR3 loop reads CSVVPRGQVFYEQYF. The CDR3, as DNA: TGCAGCGTCGTACCGCGAGGGCAGGTTTTCTACGAGCAGTACTTC.

V usage is TRBV9 and J usage is TRBJ1-4; D remains ambiguous. Germline lookup yields CDR1 SGDLS and CDR2 YYNGEE. This CDR3 is 15 amino acids long. V lost 4 bases, J lost 5 bases, and 15 bases lay in between. The CDR3 is CASSTAAGANEKLFF. The CDR3 DNA is TGTGCCAGCAGCACCGCCGCAGGTGCCAATGAAAAACTGTTTTTT.

V is TRBV5-1 and J is TRBJ2-2; a possible D gene is TRBD2 (5 bases). The CDR3 length is 13 residues. From germline, CDR1 is SGHRS and CDR2 YFSETQ. Trimming pared 4 bases from V and 6 bases from J, leaving 10 bases between. The CDR3 DNA reads as TGCGCCAGCAGCCCCGCCGGGGCCGGGGAGCTGTTTTTT. Translating gives CASSPAGAGELFF.

This clone was observed a few times. The chain links TRBV4-1 to TRBJ2-2, with 7 bases matching TRBD1. Germline V CDR1 and CDR2: MGHRA, YSYEKL. The V segment lost 2 bases and the J segment 0 bases; nucleotides outside the gene matches: 3. The CDR3 is 16 amino acids. The CDR3 region is CASSQYGTANTGELFF. The CDR3 DNA reads as TGCGCCAGCAGCCAATATGGGACAGCGAACACCGGGGAGCTGTTTTTT.

The J gene is TRBJ1-1, the V gene TRBV7-2; possibly TRBD1 for D (5 bases). This CDR3 contains 15 residues. V was pared by 4 bases and J by 3 bases, with 15 bases between. Germline lookup yields CDR1 SGHTA and CDR2 FQGNSA. CDR3 residues: CASSSRVGRDTEAFF. In DNA, the CDR3 is TGTGCCAGCAGCTCTCGGGTGGGGCGTGACACTGAAGCTTTCTTT.

The chain combines TRBV5-1 with TRBJ1-5; D perhaps matches TRBD1 (6 bases). This CDR3 comprises 15 residues. Per the germline V gene, CDR1 is SGHRS and CDR2 is YFSETQ. V shed 0 bases and J shed 0 bases, with 7 bases lying between them. The CDR3 loop reads CASSLGTDSNQPQHF. The CDR3 coding sequence is TGCGCCAGCAGCTTGGGGACAGATAGCAATCAGCCCCAGCATTTT.

J is TRBJ1-4 and V is TRBV5-1; 7 bases are shared with TRBD1. Germline V gene data show CDR1 as SGHRS and CDR2 as YFSETQ. Losses at the gene ends were 1 base for V and 8 bases for J; bases not matched to a gene: 8. The length of the CDR3 is 15 residues. This CDR3 reads CASSLWGDRDEKLFF. DNA for the CDR3: TGCGCCAGCAGCTTGTGGGGAGACAGGGACGAAAAACTGTTTTTT.

This chain connects TRBV5-4 to TRBJ2-7; TRBD1 agrees at 9 bases. Germline V gives CDR1 SGHNT, CDR2 YYREEE (reference sequence). V trimming: 4 bases; J trimming: 9 bases; junction bases outside the gene matches: 14. This CDR3 contains 15 residues. Here the CDR3 DNA reads TGTGCCAGCAGCACGGGACAGGGTCTCAAATCGGGGCAGTACTTC. It codes for CASSTGQGLKSGQYF.

The rearrangement uses TRBV6-6 and TRBJ2-7, with TRBD2 as a possible D gene (7 bases). Trimming cost V 6 bases and J 0 bases, with 15 bases left between them. This CDR3 is built from 15 residues. CDR1 is MNHNY and CDR2 is SVGAGI in the germline V gene (reference sequence). This chain's CDR3 is CASSPGGLASYEQYF. The CDR3 region has the DNA TGTGCCAGCAGCCCCGGGGGGCTAGCCTCCTACGAGCAGTACTTC.